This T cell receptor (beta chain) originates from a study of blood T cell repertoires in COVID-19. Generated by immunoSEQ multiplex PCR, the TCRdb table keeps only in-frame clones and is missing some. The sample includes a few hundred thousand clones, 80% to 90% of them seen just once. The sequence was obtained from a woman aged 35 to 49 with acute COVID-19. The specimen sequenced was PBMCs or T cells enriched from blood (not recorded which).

CDR3 loop: CASSWSGTPQETQYF. The CDR3, as DNA: TGTGCCAGCAGCTGGAGCGGGACGCCCCAAGAGACCCAGTACTTC. The chain joins TRBV7-3 to TRBJ2-5, with 7 positions matching TRBD2. Trimming cost V 4 bases and J 1 base; bases outside gene matches: 6. CDR1 is SGHTA, CDR2 FQGTGA, per germline. The CDR3 has 15 amino acids.